These 6 T cell receptor beta chains were sequenced from one sample in a study of shared clonotypes between healthy human individuals. The data were produced by immunoSEQ multiplex PCR, yet TCRdb's version contains in-frame clones alone and is incomplete. The profile shows roughly 1,100,000 clones, approximately 76% of them singletons. Sequencing was done on a sample of memory CD4+ T cells sorted from blood. The subset is: CD45RA-negative fraction. The receptor source for this set is a man between 18 and 35 years old in good health.

J is TRBJ2-7 and V is TRBV6-5; 11 bases align to TRBD1. Trimming at V came to 0 bases and at J to 2 bases, leaving 0 bases not matched to a gene. The germline V gene encodes CDR1 MNHEY and CDR2 SVGAGI. The CDR3 covers 15 residues. The CDR3 DNA sequence: TGTGCCAGCAGTTACTCGGGACAGGGGGCCTACGAGCAGTACTTC. Translated: CASSYSGQGAYEQYF.

The chain uses TRBV25-1 and TRBJ2-3; D might be TRBD2 (6 bases). Trimming left V 8 bases short and J 4 bases short, with 13 bases between. The CDR3 length is 13 residues. From germline, CDR1 is MGHDK and CDR2 SYGVNS. The CDR3 is CASLEGPPDTQYF. DNA for the CDR3: TGTGCCAGCCTGGAGGGGCCCCCAGATACGCAGTATTTT.

Concerning this clone itself: Other DNA sequences in this specimen translate into the identical CDR3. The chain recombines TRBV9 with TRBJ2-7, with 11 bases aligning to TRBD1. Per germline, CDR1 SGDLS and CDR2 YYNGEE. The junction had 3 bases not matched to a gene; V was cut back by 3 bases and J by 1 base. The CDR3 consists of 15 residues. CDR3 nucleotide sequence: TGTGCCAGCAGCGCTGGGACAGGGGGTTCCTACGAGCAGTACTTC. Protein sequence: CASSAGTGGSYEQYF. The full variable domain, its missing parts supplied by reference TRBV9 and TRBJ2-7, is DSGVTQTPKHLITATGQRVTLRCSPRSGDLSVYWYQQSLDQGLQFLIQYYNGEERAKGNILERFSAQQFPDLHSELNLSSLELGDSALYFCASSAGTGGSYEQYFGPGTRLTVT.

The chain links TRBV30 to TRBJ2-2; D remains unclear. Between the trimmed V and J ends, which lost 2 bases and 0 bases, there was a span of 10 bases. Germline V gene sequence: CDR1 GTSNPN, CDR2 SVGIG (reference sequence). The CDR3 is 15 residues long. The chain's CDR3 is CAWSIGNANTGELFF. DNA for the CDR3: TGTGCCTGGAGTATAGGTAACGCGAACACCGGGGAGCTGTTTTTT.

Comments on this clone: Its ends do not fully match the called genes, so a read error is possible. J is TRBJ2-3 and V is TRBV7-7, with D perhaps matching TRBD1 (6 bases). Germline V CDR1 and CDR2: SSHAT, FNYEAQ (reference sequence). The CDR3 is 14 residues long. The CDR3 sequence: CASSLSRGADTQYF. The CDR3 nucleotides are TGTGCTAGCAGCCTAAGCAGGGGAGCAGATACGCAGTATTTT.

This chain connects TRBV28 to TRBJ1-2, with no clear D. Trimming took 3 bases from V and 4 from J, leaving 12 bases between them. CDR3 length: 14 amino acids. Germline V gene data show CDR1 as MDHEN and CDR2 as SYDVKM. The CDR3 nucleotides are TGTGCCAGCAGTTTCTCGGCAGCTCGCTATGGCTACACCTTC. Translating gives CASSFSAARYGYTF.